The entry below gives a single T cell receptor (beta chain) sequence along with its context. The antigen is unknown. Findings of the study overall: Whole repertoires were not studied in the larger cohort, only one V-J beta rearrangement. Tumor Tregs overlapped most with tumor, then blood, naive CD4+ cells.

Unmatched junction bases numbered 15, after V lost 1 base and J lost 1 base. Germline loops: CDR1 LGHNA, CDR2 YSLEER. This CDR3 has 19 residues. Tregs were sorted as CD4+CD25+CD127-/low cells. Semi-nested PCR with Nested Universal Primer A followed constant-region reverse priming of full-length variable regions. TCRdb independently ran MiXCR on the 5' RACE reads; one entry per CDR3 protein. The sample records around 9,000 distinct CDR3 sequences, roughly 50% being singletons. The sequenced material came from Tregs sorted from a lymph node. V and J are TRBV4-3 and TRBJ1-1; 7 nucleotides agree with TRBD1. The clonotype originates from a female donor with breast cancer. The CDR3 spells CASSQVGGPSQGTNTEAFF. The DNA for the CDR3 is TGCGCCAGCAGCCAAGTAGGCGGCCCATCACAGGGGACGAACACTGAAGCTTTCTTT.